This TCR beta chain was sequenced in a study of blood T cell repertoires in COVID-19. Study information: Whether acute or convalescent, the COVID-19 samples came from the United States, Italy and Spain. PBMCs, B-cell-depleted T cells, or T cells provided the cDNA or gDNA that made up the material.

The junction had 5 bases not matched to a gene; V was cut back by 3 bases and J by 7 bases. Germline lookup yields CDR1 SEHNR and CDR2 FQNEAQ (reference sequence). The CDR3 consists of 16 residues. As originally analysed: The assay estimated nucleated cells by amplifying reference gene primers. Sequenced by immunoSEQ multiplex PCR; TCRdb stores in-frame clones only, minus some. Clone size and V and J calls were adopted from that table, with D and trimming inferred from the DNA. The data contain nearly 250,000 clones, just under 85% of them singletons. This TCR derives from a woman aged 80 or older with acute or convalescent COVID-19. The sample consisted of peripheral blood. V usage is TRBV7-9 and J usage is TRBJ2-2, with 13 bases matching TRBD2. CDR3 in DNA: TGTGCCAGCAGCTTGCCGGGACTAGCGGGAAGCGGGGAGCTGTTTTTT. Amino acid sequence: CASSLPGLAGSGELFF. The whole variable domain, remainder taken from reference TRBV7-9 and TRBJ2-2, is DTGVSQNPRHKITKRGQNVTFRCDPISEHNRLYWYRQTLGQGPEFLTYFQNEAQLEKSRLLSDRFSAERPKGSFSTLEIQRTEQGDSAMYLCASSLPGLAGSGELFFGEGSRLTVL.